These T cell receptor beta chains were read from a single sample in a study of blood T cell repertoires in COVID-19. TCRdb's table, derived via immunoSEQ multiplex PCR, lists solely in-frame clones and lacks some. This repertoire shows some 85,000 clones, about three quarters found once; its top ten account for 20%. The sample consisted of peripheral blood. The receptors were gathered from a woman at least 80 years old with active or convalescent COVID-19. CDR3s include the opening cysteine and the closing phenylalanine or tryptophan. D genes are given only for firm matches. Clone sizes are given selectively: once, few, many, or a class where the clone is expanded.

V: TRBV5-1; J: TRBJ2-7; size: .; D: .; CDR3: CASSLTTGFSYEQYF; DNA: TGCGCCAGCAGCCTCACCACAGGGTTCTCCTACGAGCAGTACTTC
V: TRBV4-3; J: TRBJ1-1; size: .; D: .; CDR3: CASSLRGSENTEAFF; DNA: TGCGCCAGCAGCCTCCGGGGGTCTGAGAACACTGAAGCTTTCTTT
V: TRBV7-2; J: TRBJ2-7; size: .; D: TRBD2; CDR3: CASSLVGGGISYEQYF; DNA: TGTGCCAGCAGCTTAGTGGGCGGGGGAATTTCCTACGAGCAGTACTTC
V: TRBV18; J: TRBJ2-6; size: .; D: .; CDR3: CASSPSSGSGANVLTF; DNA: TGTGCCAGCTCACCATCGTCAGGGTCCGGGGCCAACGTCCTGACTTTC
V: TRBV28; J: TRBJ1-2; size: .; D: TRBD1; CDR3: CASSLPVETGGRGYTF; DNA: TGTGCCAGCAGTTTACCCGTAGAAACAGGGGGCAGGGGCTACACCTTC
V: TRBV6-5; J: TRBJ1-6; size: .; D: TRBD1; CDR3: CANKTGESTPLHF; DNA: TGTGCCAACAAGACAGGGGAGTCTACACCCCTCCACTTT
V: TRBV27; J: TRBJ2-6; size: .; D: .; CDR3: CASRYGGTGANVLTF; DNA: TGTGCCAGCAGGTACGGGGGTACTGGGGCCAACGTCCTGACTTTC
V: TRBV27; J: TRBJ2-1; size: .; D: .; CDR3: CASGGGDGEQFF; DNA: TGTGCCAGCGGAGGGGGGGACGGTGAGCAGTTCTTC
V: TRBV3-1/TRBV3-2; J: TRBJ1-1; size: .; D: .; CDR3: CASSHITSSGFAFF; DNA: TGTGCCAGCAGCCATATTACGTCATCGGGGTTTGCTTTCTTT
V: TRBV21-1; J: TRBJ2-3; size: .; D: .; CDR3: CASTGQGRRTDTQYF; DNA: TGTGCCAGCACCGGACAGGGGCGGAGGACAGATACGCAGTATTTT
V: TRBV30; J: TRBJ1-1; size: .; D: TRBD1; CDR3: CAWREGQGAFF; DNA: TGTGCCTGGAGGGAGGGACAGGGGGCTTTCTTT
V: TRBV6-4; J: TRBJ2-3; size: .; D: TRBD2; CDR3: CASSEASGARDTQYF; DNA: TGTGCCAGCAGTGAGGCTAGCGGGGCCAGGGATACGCAGTATTTT
V: TRBV28; J: TRBJ1-2; size: .; D: .; CDR3: CASSYGGRNYGYTF; DNA: TGTGCCAGCAGTTATGGGGGCAGGAACTATGGCTACACCTTC
V: TRBV28; J: TRBJ1-4; size: .; D: TRBD1; CDR3: CASSKDREGEKLFF; DNA: TGTGCCAGCAGCAAGGACAGGGAGGGAGAAAAACTGTTTTTT
V: TRBV30; J: TRBJ1-5; size: .; D: .; CDR3: CAWSVRQARFDNQPQHF; DNA: TGTGCCTGGAGTGTACGACAGGCCCGTTTTGACAATCAGCCCCAGCATTTT
V: TRBV5-1; J: TRBJ2-5; size: .; D: .; CDR3: CASSPGTRPQETQYF; DNA: TGCGCCAGCAGCCCGGGGACAAGACCTCAAGAGACCCAGTACTTC
V: TRBV6-5; J: TRBJ1-5; size: .; D: TRBD1; CDR3: CASSPHRGPQPQHF; DNA: TGTGCCAGCAGTCCCCACAGGGGGCCCCAGCCCCAGCATTTT
V: TRBV13; J: TRBJ1-6; size: .; D: TRBD1; CDR3: CASSRSRDREMVIRSPLHF; DNA: TGTGCCAGCAGCCGTTCTCGGGACAGGGAAATGGTGATACGGTCACCCCTCCACTTT
V: TRBV19; J: TRBJ2-4; size: medium-sized; D: TRBD1; CDR3: CASSARTRLTGVGKNIQYF; DNA: TGTGCCAGTAGTGCCCGGACCCGCTTGACAGGGGTTGGCAAAAACATTCAGTACTTC
V: TRBV6-2/TRBV6-3; J: TRBJ2-1; size: .; D: TRBD2; CDR3: CASSTSTPATSGGGEQFF; DNA: TGTGCCAGCAGTACCAGTACCCCCGCGACTAGCGGGGGGGGTGAGCAGTTCTTC
V: TRBV2; J: TRBJ1-4; size: few; D: TRBD1; CDR3: CASRDRGSEKLFF; DNA: TGTGCCAGCAGAGACAGGGGAAGTGAAAAACTGTTTTTT
V: TRBV14; J: TRBJ2-2; size: .; D: TRBD1; CDR3: CASRPGTVTGELFF; DNA: TGTGCCAGCCGTCCCGGGACAGTCACCGGGGAGCTGTTTTTT
V: TRBV5-8; J: TRBJ1-5; size: .; D: TRBD1; CDR3: CASSPRTGGNQPQHF; DNA: TGTGCCAGCAGCCCCCGGACAGGGGGGAATCAGCCCCAGCATTTT
V: TRBV7-8; J: TRBJ2-5; size: .; D: TRBD2; CDR3: CASSRAGGIPQETQYF; DNA: TGTGCCAGCAGCCGCGCGGGGGGCATTCCCCAAGAGACCCAGTACTTC
V: TRBV3-1/TRBV3-2; J: TRBJ2-7; size: .; D: TRBD1; CDR3: CASSPGQGTYEQYF; DNA: TGTGCCAGCAGTCCGGGACAGGGGACCTACGAGCAGTACTTC
V: TRBV9; J: TRBJ1-6; size: .; D: .; CDR3: CASSADSSRSPLHF; DNA: TGTGCCAGCAGCGCCGACAGCTCCCGTTCACCCCTCCACTTT